One and the same sample provided the 25 T cell receptor beta chains below, sequenced in a study of T cells in localized non-small cell lung cancer. The table came from immunoSEQ multiplex PCR; TCRdb's copy has only in-frame clones and leaves some out. The data contain 40,000 to 55,000 clones, roughly 75% of them singletons. The sequencing here drew on PBMCs, taken before any cancer treatment. The receptor source for this set is a woman aged 35 to 70 with stage II lung adenocarcinoma.

V usage is TRBV7-2 and J usage is TRBJ1-5; 11 positions match TRBD1. Per germline, CDR1 SGHTA and CDR2 FQGNSA. Trimming took 5 bases from V and 6 from J; bases not matched to a gene: 6. The CDR3 extends over 15 amino acids. CDR3 sequence reads: CASSQEGTGGQPQHF. The CDR3 coding sequence is TGTGCCAGCAGCCAGGAGGGGACAGGGGGTCAGCCCCAGCATTTT.

The rearrangement links TRBV19 to TRBJ1-5, with D perhaps TRBD1 (5 bases). There are 15 residues in the CDR3. Per germline, CDR1 LNHDA and CDR2 SQIVND (reference sequence). With 1 base removed from V and 4 bases from J, the gap between germline ends came to 11 bases. CDR3 DNA: TGTGCCAGTAGTATAGGGATCGGGGGTAATCAGCCCCAGCATTTT. This encodes CASSIGIGGNQPQHF.

This sequence joins TRBV5-1 and TRBJ2-5; the D is unclear. The end of the DNA is better explained by TRBJ2-7, so the J call may be wrong. The CDR3 has 12 amino acids. CDR1 is SGHRS and CDR2 is YFSETQ in the germline V gene. The CDR3, as DNA: TGCGCCAGCAGCTTGGGGATTTACGAGCAGTACTTC. Protein product: CASSLGIYEQYF.

This chain joins TRBV19 and TRBJ2-5, with D possibly TRBD2 on 5 matching bases. The CDR3 totals 17 residues. V lost 2 bases and J lost 5, with 21 bases in between. CDR1 LNHDA and CDR2 SQIVND come from the germline V gene (reference sequence). The CDR3 loop is CASSIRGDWAYGETQYF. Here the CDR3 DNA reads TGTGCCAGTAGTATACGGGGAGATTGGGCGTATGGGGAGACCCAGTACTTC.

This chain connects TRBV5-1 to TRBJ2-5; TRBD1 matches 7 bases. This CDR3 region has 16 residues. CDR1 and CDR2 from the germline V gene are SGHRS and YFSETQ. The ends lost 4 bases at V and 2 bases at J; junction bases unmatched: 11. The CDR3 DNA reads TGCGCCAGCAGCCCGCGTGTAGGGGGCCAACAAGAGACCCAGTACTTC. It is translated as CASSPRVGGQQETQYF.

The J gene is TRBJ1-6, the V gene TRBV5-1, with D unclear. Germline lookup yields CDR1 SGHRS and CDR2 YFSETQ. The CDR3 totals 18 residues. Deletions cut 0 bases from V and 1 base from J, with 14 bases between. The CDR3 loop is CASSLDQVVESYNSPLHF. CDR3 nucleotide sequence: TGCGCCAGCAGCTTGGACCAGGTGGTCGAATCCTATAATTCACCCCTCCACTTT. Supplemented by reference TRBV5-1 and TRBJ1-6, the full variable domain reads KAGVTQTPRYLIKTRGQQVTLSCSPISGHRSVSWYQQTPGQGLQFLFEYFSETQRNKGNFPGRFSGRQFSNSRSEMNVSTLELGDSALYLCASSLDQVVESYNSPLHFGNGTRLTVT.

The chain carries TRBV2 and TRBJ2-5; D might be TRBD1 (5 bases). This CDR3 comprises 18 residues. The ends were cut back, 1 base at V and 6 bases at J, with 24 bases in the middle. The germline CDR1 and CDR2 sequences are SNHLY and FYNNEI. CDR3 region: CASSEVGASWGARKTQYF. The CDR3 DNA is TGTGCCAGCAGTGAAGTTGGGGCTTCTTGGGGCGCACGAAAGACCCAGTACTTC.

The chain carries TRBV4-1 and TRBJ1-1; D is undetermined. The CDR3 has 14 amino acids. Trimming removed 2 bases from V and 2 bases from J, with 9 bases in between. The germline V gene has CDR1 MGHRA and CDR2 YSYEKL. In DNA, the CDR3 is TGCGCCAGCAGCCAACCACTGATTAACACTGAAGCTTTCTTT. It translates to CASSQPLINTEAFF.

The chain joins TRBV19 to TRBJ2-5; D is possibly TRBD1 or TRBD2 (5 bases each). The CDR3 is 14 amino acids. Germline-derived CDR1 and CDR2 are LNHDA and SQIVND (reference sequence). V lost 6 bases and J lost 3, with 14 bases in between. The CDR3 is CASRSSGTEETQYF. CDR3 sequence (DNA): TGTGCCAGTAGGAGCTCCGGGACGGAAGAGACCCAGTACTTC.

This clone was detected once. The chain has TRBV5-6 and TRBJ2-1; D is unclear. The length of the CDR3 is 16 residues. Germline V gene sequence: CDR1 SGHDT, CDR2 YYEEEE. V was pared by 0 bases and J by 0 bases, with 10 bases between. CDR3 amino acids: CASSLVSLSSYNEQFF. In nucleotides, the CDR3 is TGTGCCAGCAGCTTGGTTAGCCTCAGCTCCTACAATGAGCAGTTCTTC.

V gene TRBV4-2 combines with J gene TRBJ2-3; D perhaps matches TRBD1 (5 bases). Trimming removed 0 bases at V and 1 base at J, with 11 bases between. Germline V lookup: CDR1 LGHNA, CDR2 YNFKEQ. CDR3 length: 16 amino acids. DNA for the CDR3: TGTGCCAGCAGCCAAGATCTAGGGGTTGGCACAGATACGCAGTATTTT. Protein sequence: CASSQDLGVGTDTQYF.

V gene TRBV19 combines with J gene TRBJ1-1; unclear D gene. Germline loops: CDR1 LNHDA, CDR2 SQIVND (reference sequence). With 4 bases removed from V and 9 bases from J, the gap between germline ends came to 9 bases. This CDR3 is 11 amino acids long. The CDR3 region has the DNA TGTGCCAGTAGTACCCTTATTAAAGCTTTCTTT. Translation gives CASSTLIKAFF. Together with reference TRBV19 and TRBJ1-1, the CDR3 gives the full variable domain: DGGITQSPKYLFRKEGQNVTLSCEQNLNHDAMYWYRQDPGQGLRLIYYSQIVNDFQKGDIAEGYSVSREKKESFPLTVTSAQKNPTAFYLCASSTLIKAFFGQGTRLTVV.

J is TRBJ2-2 and V is TRBV5-5, with D perhaps matching TRBD1 (5 bases). CDR3 size: 16 residues. The V gene's germline CDR1 is SGHKS and CDR2 YYEKEE (reference sequence). V shed 1 base and J shed 2 bases, with 12 bases lying between them. The CDR3 spells CASSLSTTVNTGELFF. The CDR3 DNA reads as TGTGCCAGCAGCTTGTCCACGACAGTAAACACCGGGGAGCTGTTTTTT.

The DNA for the CDR3 is TGTGCCAGCAGCTCCCTATATCCGAGGGGGCAGATCACAGATACGCAGTATTTT. This gives the protein CASSSLYPRGQITDTQYF. This chain uses TRBV5-6 with TRBJ2-3; 7 nucleotides line up with TRBD1. The ends lost 3 bases at V and 2 bases at J; junction bases unmatched: 15. In germline, CDR1 is SGHDT, CDR2 YYEEEE. This CDR3 contains 18 residues.

J is TRBJ1-3 and V is TRBV9; D is undetermined. This CDR3 comprises 14 residues. From germline, CDR1 is SGDLS and CDR2 YYNGEE. The germline V and J ends were trimmed by 4 bases and 0 bases, with 8 bases remaining between them. The CDR3 bases are TGTGCCAGCAGCCGAGATTACTCTGGAAACACCATATATTTT. Its translation is CASSRDYSGNTIYF.

The chain has TRBV7-9 and TRBJ1-1; possible D gene TRBD1, 6 bases. The CDR3 is 14 amino acids. Germline V lookup: CDR1 SEHNR, CDR2 FQNEAQ (reference sequence). Trimming pared 3 bases from V and 1 base from J, leaving 9 bases between. CDR3: CASSLDSWNTEAFF. CDR3 DNA sequence: TGTGCCAGCAGCTTGGACAGTTGGAACACTGAAGCTTTCTTT.

The CDR3 spells CSGDTSGGNEQFF. CDR3 DNA sequence: TGCAGCGGGGATACTAGCGGGGGGAATGAGCAGTTCTTC. The V and J genes are TRBV29-1 and TRBJ2-1; 12 bases line up with TRBD2. CDR1 SQVTM and CDR2 ANQGSEA come from the germline V gene. The CDR3 extends over 13 amino acids. Losses at the gene ends were 7 bases for V and 7 bases for J; bases not matched to a gene: 5.

This clone came up a few times. The V call is TRBV7-6, the J call TRBJ2-5, with D uncertain. V was trimmed by 2 bases and J by 2 bases, leaving 9 bases between them. The CDR3 is 14 amino acids. Germline CDR1 and CDR2: SGHVS and FNYEAQ. The CDR3 region has the DNA TGTGCCAGCAGCTTAAGGGCATCTCAAGAGACCCAGTACTTC. As protein: CASSLRASQETQYF.

This chain connects TRBV10-3 to TRBJ2-3; 12 bases agree with TRBD2. Trimming removed 10 bases from V and 6 bases from J; junction bases left unmatched: 8. CDR3 length: 14 amino acids. Germline values: CDR1 ENHRY, CDR2 SYGVKD. CDR3 nucleotide sequence: TGTGCCACTTCTAGCGGGGGGGCTGAGGATACGCAGTATTTT. Translated, it gives CATSSGGAEDTQYF.

The genes are TRBV30 and TRBJ2-5; D may be TRBD1 or TRBD2 (5 bases each). The tail of the sequence fits TRBJ2-7 better, so the J call may be wrong. CDR1 and CDR2 (germline): GTSNPN, SVGIG (reference sequence). The CDR3 loop spans 14 amino acids. DNA of the CDR3: TGTGCCTGGAGTGCGGGACGGAGCCTCCCCGAGCAGTACTTC. This sequence encodes CAWSAGRSLPEQYF.

This clone was detected only once. This rearrangement joins TRBV29-1 to TRBJ2-3, with TRBD1 matching 10 bases. Germline CDR1 reads SQVTM; CDR2 reads ANQGSEA. The CDR3 runs to 17 residues. V shed 3 bases, J shed 0 bases, and the junction held 9 bases outside the gene matches. The CDR3 coding sequence is TGCAGCGTTGAGGGGACAGGGGATGAGGCGAGCACAGATACGCAGTATTTT. Protein product: CSVEGTGDEASTDTQYF.

The V call is TRBV9, the J call TRBJ1-3, with a weak D call TRBD1 (6 bases). The V end lost 1 base, the J end lost 5 bases, and 13 bases lay between the germline ends. The CDR3 consists of 15 residues. Germline V gene lookup returns CDR1 SGDLS and CDR2 YYNGEE. The CDR3 DNA sequence: TGTGCCAGCAGCGTAAGTTCAGGGGCGCGAAACACCATATATTTT. Amino acid sequence: CASSVSSGARNTIYF.

The chain employs TRBV28 and TRBJ1-1; unclear D gene. Per the germline V gene, CDR1 is MDHEN and CDR2 is SYDVKM. The CDR3 runs 12 residues. Deletions cut 4 bases from V and 3 bases from J, with 6 bases between. The CDR3 bases are TGTGCCAGCAGTTCCCAGGACACTGAAGCTTTCTTT. Encoded protein: CASSSQDTEAFF.

This chain joins TRBV4-1 and TRBJ1-1, with TRBD1 matching 9 bases. With V trimmed by 1 base and J by 0 bases, 6 bases remained unmatched. From germline, CDR1 is MGHRA and CDR2 YSYEKL. The CDR3 sequence is 17 residues long. The CDR3, as DNA: TGCGCCAGCAGCCAAGGCTCTTACAGGGGGCTGAACACTGAAGCTTTCTTT. This translates into CASSQGSYRGLNTEAFF.

V gene TRBV28 combines with J gene TRBJ1-1; no clear D. Germline-derived CDR1 and CDR2 are MDHEN and SYDVKM. The CDR3 totals 13 residues. Trimming cost V 5 bases and J 0 bases, with 7 bases left between them. CDR3 loop: CASSQDLNTEAFF. Written as DNA, the CDR3 is TGTGCCAGCAGTCAGGACCTGAACACTGAAGCTTTCTTT.